A few counts support the clone carrying this TCR beta chain. This table comes from immunoSEQ multiplex PCR, and its TCRdb copy is limited to in-frame clones, with some not included. The table shows roughly 270,000 clones, with 85% occurring only once. This entry comes from a study of blood T cell repertoires in COVID-19. Grouping used clinical history reported by participants in a survey and questionnaire. CDR1 is LNHDA and CDR2 is SQIVND in the germline V gene (reference sequence). The CDR3 is 15 residues long. Between the trimmed V and J ends, which lost 4 bases and 1 base, there was a span of 10 bases.

This receptor was obtained from a woman aged 45-60 years who had recovered from COVID-19. The rearrangement links TRBV19 to TRBJ2-2; TRBD1 is a possible D gene (5 bases). Source material: PBMCs or T cells enriched from blood (not recorded which). CDR3 amino acids: CASSTLTGNTGELFF. CDR3 DNA sequence: TGTGCCAGTAGTACACTAACAGGGAACACCGGGGAGCTGTTTTTT.